These 5 T cell receptor beta chains were all obtained from the same sample, sequenced in a study of blood T cells in healthy people across ages. Alongside a J-beta primer mix, a sample-barcoded 5' primer served in a second PCR lasting about 7 to 11 cycles. TCRdb reanalysed the 5' RACE reads using MiXCR and keeps one entry per CDR3 protein. The sample has about 650,000 distinct CDR3 sequences, about 34% seen once. Input material: blood. These receptors were obtained from a woman of 80 years or more in good health.

The V call is TRBV5-1, the J call TRBJ2-1, with 10 bases lining up with TRBD2. This CDR3 region has 18 residues. The germline V gene encodes CDR1 SGHRS and CDR2 YFSETQ. The V gene end was trimmed by 2 bases and the J gene end by 0 bases; junction bases not matched to a gene: 8. The CDR3 spells CASSFPQAGGLSYNEQFF. Here the CDR3 DNA reads TGCGCCAGCAGCTTCCCTCAAGCGGGGGGGCTCTCCTACAATGAGCAGTTCTTC.

This clonotype was seen at least ten times. The chain links TRBV12-3 or TRBV12-4 to TRBJ1-6; TRBD1 might be the D (5 bases). CDR3 size: 15 residues. The V gene lost 5 bases and the J gene lost 6 bases, with 14 bases spanning the gap. The CDR3 spells CASSGGSRSNSPLHF. CDR3 bases: TGTGCCAGCAGTGGGGGGTCGAGGAGTAATTCACCCCTCCACTTT.

To note about this clonotype: A read error may explain this, as a much larger clone is one base away. CDR3 sequence reads: CVSSLSGAQPGNEQFF. The CDR3 DNA reads as TGTGTCAGCAGCCTGAGCGGGGCCCAACCGGGGAATGAGCAGTTCTTC. The gene calls are TRBV3-1 and TRBJ2-1, with 7 positions matching TRBD2. The CDR3 runs 16 residues. Per germline, CDR1 LGHDT and CDR2 YNNKEL (reference sequence).

The chain joins TRBV6-6 to TRBJ2-1; 12 positions agree with TRBD2. This CDR3 contains 16 residues. Germline V gene sequence: CDR1 MNHNY, CDR2 SVGAGI (reference sequence). V dropped 5 bases and J dropped 10; count of bases not matched to a gene: 12. The DNA for the CDR3 is TGTGCCAGCAGTAGACCGGGACTAGCGGGTACGACCGAGCAGTTCTTC. This gives the protein CASSRPGLAGTTEQFF.

The chain uses TRBV28 and TRBJ2-3, with 10 bases that match TRBD1. The germline gives CDR1 MDHEN, CDR2 SYDVKM. CDR3 length: 18 amino acids. Germline trimming cut 5 bases from V and 2 bases from J; bases unmatched to any gene: 13. The chain's CDR3 is CASSRRDRGRTDTDTQYF. CDR3 bases: TGTGCCAGCAGTCGCCGGGACAGGGGAAGGACAGACACAGATACGCAGTATTTT.